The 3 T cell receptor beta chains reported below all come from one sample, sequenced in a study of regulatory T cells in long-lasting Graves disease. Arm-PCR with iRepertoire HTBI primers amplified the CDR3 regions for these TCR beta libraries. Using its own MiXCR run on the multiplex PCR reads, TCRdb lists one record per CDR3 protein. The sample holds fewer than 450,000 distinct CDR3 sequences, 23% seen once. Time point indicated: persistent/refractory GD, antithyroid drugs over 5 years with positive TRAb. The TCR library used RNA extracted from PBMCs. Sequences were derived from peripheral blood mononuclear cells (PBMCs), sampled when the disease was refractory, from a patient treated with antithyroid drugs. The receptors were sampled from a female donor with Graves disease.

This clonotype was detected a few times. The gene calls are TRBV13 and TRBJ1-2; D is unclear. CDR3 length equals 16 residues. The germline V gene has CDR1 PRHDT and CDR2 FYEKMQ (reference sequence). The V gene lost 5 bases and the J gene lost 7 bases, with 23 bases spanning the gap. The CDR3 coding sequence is TGTGCCAGCAGCCAGGTATCGGGAACTTCCATTGGTGGCTACACCTTC. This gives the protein CASSQVSGTSIGGYTF.

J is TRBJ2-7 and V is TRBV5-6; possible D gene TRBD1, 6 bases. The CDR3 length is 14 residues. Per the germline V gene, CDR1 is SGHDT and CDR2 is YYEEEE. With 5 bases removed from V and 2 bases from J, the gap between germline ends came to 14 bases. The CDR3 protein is CASSSRGYPYEQYF. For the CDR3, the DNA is TGTGCCAGCAGTAGCAGGGGATATCCCTACGAGCAGTACTTC.

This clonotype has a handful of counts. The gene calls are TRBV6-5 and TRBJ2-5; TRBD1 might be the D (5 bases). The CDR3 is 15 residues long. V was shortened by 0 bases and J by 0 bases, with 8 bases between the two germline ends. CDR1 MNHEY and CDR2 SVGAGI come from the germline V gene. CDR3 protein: CASSYSWGDQETQYF. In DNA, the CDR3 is TGTGCCAGCAGTTACTCGTGGGGCGACCAAGAGACCCAGTACTTC.